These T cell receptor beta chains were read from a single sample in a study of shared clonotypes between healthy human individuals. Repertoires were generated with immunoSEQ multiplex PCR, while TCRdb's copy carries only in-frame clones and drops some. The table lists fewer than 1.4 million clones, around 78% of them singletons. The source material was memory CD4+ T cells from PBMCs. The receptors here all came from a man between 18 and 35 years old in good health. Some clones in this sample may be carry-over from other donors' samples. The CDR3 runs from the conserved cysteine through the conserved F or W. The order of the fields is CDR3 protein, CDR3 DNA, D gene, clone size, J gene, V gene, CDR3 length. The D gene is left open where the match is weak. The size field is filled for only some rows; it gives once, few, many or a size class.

CASTSDNEQFF,TGTGCCAGCACTTCGGACAATGAGCAGTTCTTC,-,-,TRBJ2-1,TRBV7-6,11
CASKRGDYEAFF,TGTGCCAGCAAGAGGGGTGATTATGAAGCTTTCTTT,-,-,TRBJ1-1,TRBV6-5,12
CASSLEGASTEAFF,TGTGCCAGCAGCTTAGAGGGGGCAAGCACTGAAGCTTTCTTT,TRBD1,-,TRBJ1-1,TRBV7-9,14
CASTPGQVDNQPQHF,TGTGCCAGCACCCCGGGACAGGTAGACAATCAGCCCCAGCATTTT,TRBD1,-,TRBJ1-5,TRBV6-1,15
CASSGLRAGDTQYF,TGTGCCAGCAGCGGACTGCGGGCAGGCGATACGCAGTATTTT,-,-,TRBJ2-3,TRBV7-9,14
CASSVTGLNTEAFF,TGTGCCAGCAGCGTTACAGGGTTGAACACTGAAGCTTTCTTT,-,-,TRBJ1-1,TRBV9,14
CSVEIPLGRAVGETQYF,TGCAGCGTTGAAATCCCCCTGGGGAGAGCCGTTGGAGAGACCCAGTACTTC,-,-,TRBJ2-5,TRBV29-1,17
CASSLAFRGPLDYNEQFF,TGTGCCAGCAGCTTAGCTTTCAGGGGGCCCCTGGATTACAATGAGCAGTTCTTC,TRBD1,few,TRBJ2-1,TRBV7-2,18
CASSETGGADTQYF,TGTGCCAGTAGTGAGACAGGGGGCGCAGATACGCAGTATTTT,TRBD1,-,TRBJ2-3,TRBV19,14
CASSEDRGSHIQYF,TGTGCCAGCAGCGAGGACAGGGGATCCCACATTCAGTACTTC,TRBD1,-,TRBJ2-4,TRBV6-1,14
CASSLTSEEQFF,TGTGCCAGCAGCTTAACCTCTGAAGAGCAGTTCTTC,-,-,TRBJ2-1,TRBV5-6,12
CASSPNRGVGEQYF,TGTGCCAGCAGCCCGAACAGGGGGGTCGGCGAGCAGTACTTC,TRBD1,-,TRBJ2-7,TRBV5-6,14
CGVVGGGGTQYF,TGCGGCGTTGTAGGGGGCGGAGGGACCCAGTACTTC,TRBD1,-,TRBJ2-5,TRBV29-1,12
CASSLAADGGDTQYF,TGCGCCAGCAGCTTGGCAGCGGATGGGGGAGATACGCAGTATTTT,-,-,TRBJ2-3,TRBV5-1,15
CASSGTSGSLGDTQYF,TGTGCCAGCAGCGGGACTAGCGGGAGTCTCGGAGATACGCAGTATTTT,TRBD2,-,TRBJ2-3,TRBV9,16
CASSTESGRGGYTF,TGTGCCAGCAGCACCGAGTCAGGGAGAGGAGGCTACACCTTC,-,-,TRBJ1-2,TRBV28,14
CASSDGSYEQYF,TGTGCCAGCAGTGACGGATCCTACGAGCAGTACTTC,-,-,TRBJ2-7,TRBV2,12
CATSRAGSRSYEQYF,TGTGCCACCAGCAGAGCCGGGTCTCGCTCCTACGAGCAGTACTTC,-,-,TRBJ2-7,TRBV15,15
CASSVGDSAVYGYTF,TGTGCCAGCAGCGTAGGGGACAGCGCTGTCTATGGCTACACCTTC,TRBD1,once,TRBJ1-2,TRBV9,15
CAKNVERQAPGQETQYF,TGTGCCAAGAACGTAGAGCGACAGGCGCCGGGCCAAGAGACCCAGTACTTC,-,-,TRBJ2-5,TRBV5-3,17
CASSRIGRDYGYTF,TGTGCCAGCAGCCGGATCGGACGGGACTATGGCTACACCTTC,-,-,TRBJ1-2,TRBV11-2,14
CASRNLRVAGNEQFF,TGTGCCAGCAGGAACCTGAGAGTAGCGGGAAATGAGCAGTTCTTC,TRBD2,-,TRBJ2-1,TRBV6-1,15
CSVREETQYF,TGCAGTGTGCGGGAGGAGACCCAGTACTTC,TRBD2,-,TRBJ2-5,TRBV20-1,10
CASSFGGGNTGELFF,TGTGCCAGCAGCTTTGGGGGAGGGAACACCGGGGAGCTGTTTTTT,-,-,TRBJ2-2,TRBV7-3,15
CASSVPHRALWNQPQHF,TGTGCCAGCAGTGTACCCCACAGGGCCTTATGGAATCAGCCCCAGCATTTT,-,-,TRBJ1-5,TRBV27,17
CASSDGQAYEQYF,TGTGCCAGCAGTGATGGGCAAGCCTACGAGCAGTACTTC,-,-,TRBJ2-7,TRBV2,13
CASSSSGGGDNEQFF,TGTGCCAGCAGTTCGAGCGGGGGGGGTGACAATGAGCAGTTCTTC,TRBD2,-,TRBJ2-1,TRBV28,15
CASRNKGADTQYF,TGTGCCAGTAGAAATAAGGGAGCAGATACGCAGTATTTT,-,-,TRBJ2-3,TRBV19,13
CASSLFLTSTDSGGYTF,TGCGCCAGCAGCCTATTCCTCACCTCGACAGATAGTGGTGGCTACACCTTC,-,once,TRBJ1-2,TRBV5-1,17
CASSSTDYEQYF,TGTGCCAGCAGCTCGACAGACTACGAGCAGTACTTC,-,few,TRBJ2-7,TRBV5-7,12
CASKPPGGPATGELFF,TGTGCCAGCAAACCTCCCGGGGGTCCGGCCACCGGGGAGCTGTTTTTT,-,once,TRBJ2-2,TRBV7-9,16
CASSLWREGYEQYF,TGTGCCAGCAGCTTATGGCGGGAGGGGTACGAGCAGTACTTC,TRBD2,-,TRBJ2-7,TRBV7-2,14
CASSELAGAADTQYF,TGTGCCAGCAGCGAACTAGCGGGAGCAGCAGATACGCAGTATTTT,TRBD2,once,TRBJ2-3,TRBV9,15
CASSLGTEETQYF,TGTGCCAGCAGCCTTGGGACAGAAGAGACCCAGTACTTC,TRBD1,-,TRBJ2-5,TRBV7-2,13
CASRFLSGAEAFF,TGTGCCAGCAGGTTCCTTAGTGGAGCTGAAGCTTTCTTT,-,-,TRBJ1-1,TRBV5-6,13
CAWKRTADSPLHF,TGTGCCTGGAAGAGGACGGCCGATTCACCCCTCCACTTT,-,-,TRBJ1-6,TRBV30,13
CASSVGTSMDGYTF,TGCGCCAGCAGCGTCGGGACCTCGATGGATGGCTACACCTTC,-,-,TRBJ1-2,TRBV5-1,14
CAWRGGTEKLFF,TGTGCCTGGCGTGGAGGGACAGAAAAACTGTTTTTT,-,few,TRBJ1-4,TRBV30,12
CAITDRAHEQYF,TGTGCCATCACGGACAGGGCTCACGAGCAGTACTTC,TRBD1,few,TRBJ2-7,TRBV10-3,12
CASTRGTAPGYGYTF,TGTGCCAGCACCCGAGGGACAGCCCCAGGCTATGGCTACACCTTC,TRBD1,once,TRBJ1-2,TRBV5-8,15
CASSPNYYTGELFF,TGTGCCAGCAGCCCAAACTACTACACCGGGGAGCTGTTTTTT,-,-,TRBJ2-2,TRBV7-3,14
CASSRLSGIGELFF,TGCGCCAGCAGCCGCCTCAGCGGGATCGGGGAGCTGTTTTTT,TRBD2,-,TRBJ2-2,TRBV4-1,14
CASSLLGLAGGNEQFF,TGTGCCAGCAGCTTACTAGGACTAGCGGGGGGGAATGAGCAGTTCTTC,TRBD2,-,TRBJ2-1,TRBV7-2,16
CASSMDSTLDQPQHF,TGTGCCAGTAGTATGGACAGTACGTTGGATCAGCCCCAGCATTTT,-,few,TRBJ1-5,TRBV19,15
CAGTGAHEQFF,TGTGCCGGGACAGGGGCCCATGAGCAGTTCTTC,TRBD1,-,TRBJ2-1,TRBV7-9,11
CASSHPRFGDVAFF,TGTGCCAGCAGCCACCCACGGTTTGGAGATGTGGCTTTCTTT,-,-,TRBJ1-1,TRBV11-2,14
CASSLDSRGYYGYTF,TGCGCCAGCAGCTTGGACAGCCGGGGATACTATGGCTACACCTTC,-,-,TRBJ1-2,TRBV5-1,15
CASSLIRTGLQFF,TGTGCCAGCAGCTTAATTAGGACAGGGTTACAGTTCTTC,TRBD1,-,TRBJ2-1,TRBV5-6,13
CASRKDRGNQPQHF,TGTGCCAGTAGGAAGGACAGGGGCAATCAGCCCCAGCATTTT,TRBD1,-,TRBJ1-5,TRBV19,14
CASSEWQYKEGTQYF,TGTGCCAGCAGTGAGTGGCAGTATAAGGAAGGTACGCAGTATTTT,-,-,TRBJ2-3,TRBV6-1,15
CASSQNSPTGTGGGNTIYF,TGCGCCAGCAGCCAAAATTCCCCTACCGGGACAGGGGGCGGAAACACCATATATTTT,TRBD1,-,TRBJ1-3,TRBV4-3,19
CASSLSGQGGNEKLFF,TGTGCCAGCAGTTTATCAGGCCAGGGTGGTAATGAAAAACTGTTTTTT,-,few,TRBJ1-4,TRBV27,16
CASSYFATHEQYF,TGTGCCAGCAGTTACTTCGCCACGCACGAGCAGTACTTC,-,-,TRBJ2-7,TRBV6-5,13
CASSPSPGMNTEAFF,TGTGCCAGCAGCCCGTCGCCCGGGATGAACACTGAAGCTTTCTTT,-,few,TRBJ1-1,TRBV9,15
CASSLTGTSTGEQFF,TGTGCCAGCAGCCTGACCGGGACTAGTACGGGTGAGCAGTTCTTC,TRBD2,-,TRBJ2-1,TRBV9,15
CASSAGDRQFF,TGTGCCAGCAGCGCAGGGGACAGGCAGTTCTTC,TRBD1,once,TRBJ2-1,TRBV6-4,11
CASSLRAGWDEQYF,TGTGCCAGCAGCTTACGCGCAGGGTGGGACGAGCAGTACTTC,-,-,TRBJ2-7,TRBV7-2,14